This is a list of T cell receptor beta chains from one sample in a study of blood T cell repertoires in COVID-19. Only in-frame clones appear in the TCRdb table, and some are missing; sequencing was by immunoSEQ multiplex PCR. The data contain fewer than 300,000 clones, approximately 84% of them singletons. The source material was peripheral blood. The receptors originated from a person in their 70s with COVID-19, enrolled during active disease. CDR3s include the opening cysteine and the closing phenylalanine or tryptophan. D genes are given only for firm matches. Expanded clones are given a class, and other clones once, few, many or no size at all.

TRBJ1-5	TRBV23-1	NA	NA	CASTLRLGQPQHF	TGCGCCAGCACCCTCCGTCTCGGTCAGCCCCAGCATTTT
TRBJ2-5	TRBV10-3	NA	NA	CAISESVVGGVRTGSETQYF	TGTGCCATCAGTGAGTCCGTAGTGGGGGGGGTGAGGACAGGGAGCGAGACCCAGTACTTC
TRBJ2-3	TRBV10-1	NA	NA	CAKSTGVISIDTQYF	TGCGCCAAGTCGACGGGGGTTATCTCAATAGATACGCAGTATTTT
TRBJ2-5	TRBV18	NA	TRBD1	CASSPTGIETQYF	TGTGCCAGCTCACCGACAGGGATAGAGACCCAGTACTTC
TRBJ1-3	TRBV11-2	NA	NA	CASSLDLWSEGDTIYF	TGTGCCAGCAGCTTAGATTTGTGGTCTGAGGGAGACACCATATATTTT
TRBJ1-1	TRBV19	NA	TRBD1	CASSMGRTGGIMNTEAFF	TGTGCCAGTAGTATGGGCCGGACAGGGGGCATCATGAACACTGAAGCTTTCTTT
TRBJ1-1	TRBV5-1	NA	NA	CASSSGANTEAFF	TGCGCCAGCAGCTCTGGAGCGAACACTGAAGCTTTCTTT
TRBJ1-4	TRBV14	NA	NA	CASSLTTGYGEKLFF	TGTGCCAGCAGCCTAACGACAGGTTATGGTGAAAAACTGTTTTTT
TRBJ2-1	TRBV25-1	NA	TRBD1	CASSQGGTGFYNEQFF	TGTGCCAGCTCCCAGGGTGGGACAGGGTTCTACAATGAGCAGTTCTTC
TRBJ2-7	TRBV7-2	NA	TRBD2	CASRLAGAIYEQYF	TGTGCCAGCAGGCTAGCGGGAGCAATCTACGAGCAGTACTTC
TRBJ1-1	TRBV7-9	NA	NA	CASSPRDLANTEAFF	TGTGCCAGCAGCCCCAGGGATCTGGCGAACACTGAAGCTTTCTTT
TRBJ2-1	TRBV19	NA	NA	CASSKLLSSSYNEQFF	TGTGCCAGTAGTAAACTTCTATCGAGCTCCTACAATGAGCAGTTCTTC
TRBJ2-7	TRBV11-2	many	TRBD2	CASSFDLAGAGEQYF	TGTGCCAGCAGCTTCGATCTAGCGGGAGCCGGGGAGCAGTACTTC
TRBJ1-6	TRBV14	NA	NA	CASSQDVRGLSPLHF	TGTGCCAGCAGCCAAGATGTGCGTGGTCTATCACCCCTCCACTTT
TRBJ1-1	TRBV30	NA	NA	CACLQGGTEAFF	TGTGCCTGTCTACAAGGCGGCACTGAAGCTTTCTTT
TRBJ1-2	TRBV15	NA	NA	CATSRDRVNYGYTF	TGTGCCACCAGCAGAGACAGGGTTAACTATGGCTACACCTTC
TRBJ2-3	TRBV27	NA	TRBD2	CASGRGGNTDTQYF	TGTGCCAGCGGCCGGGGGGGGAACACAGATACGCAGTATTTT
TRBJ2-7	TRBV7-2	NA	TRBD2	CASSWSSGGDYEQYF	TGTGCCAGCAGCTGGTCTAGCGGGGGCGACTACGAGCAGTACTTC
TRBJ2-1	TRBV28	NA	TRBD2	CASRLAPRSYNEQFF	TGTGCCAGCCGACTAGCGCCGCGCTCCTACAATGAGCAGTTCTTC
TRBJ1-4	TRBV27	once	NA	CASGRLGEKLFF	TGTGCCAGCGGGAGGCTCGGCGAAAAACTGTTTTTT
TRBJ1-5	TRBV6-5	few	NA	CASRTGYQPQHF	TGTGCCAGCAGAACAGGGTATCAGCCCCAGCATTTT
TRBJ1-4	TRBV28	once	NA	CASSLSRANALKLFF	TGTGCCAGCAGTTTAAGCAGGGCCAATGCCTTAAAACTGTTTTTT
TRBJ2-7	TRBV15	few	NA	CATSSSFGLYEQYF	TGTGCCACCAGCAGCAGTTTCGGACTCTACGAGCAGTACTTC
TRBJ1-2	TRBV7-2	NA	NA	CASRSGSATNYGYTF	TGTGCCAGCAGATCGGGTTCGGCAACTAACTATGGCTACACCTTC
TRBJ2-3	TRBV30	NA	NA	CAWSVGRLSTDTQYF	TGTGCCTGGAGTGTTGGCCGACTCAGCACAGATACGCAGTATTTT
TRBJ1-5	TRBV19	NA	TRBD1	CASRTGAGGNQPQHF	TGTGCCAGTAGAACAGGGGCGGGCGGCAATCAGCCCCAGCATTTT
TRBJ1-3	TRBV19	NA	NA	CASSMTVNSGNTIYF	TGTGCCAGTAGTATGACAGTCAACTCTGGAAACACCATATATTTT
TRBJ1-2	TRBV6-2/TRBV6-3	once	NA	CASSYPTRSRTF	TGTGCCAGCAGTTACCCCACTAGGTCTCGGACCTTC
TRBJ2-7	TRBV6-1	once	NA	CASSEALWLTETYEQYF	TGTGCCAGCAGTGAAGCTCTGTGGTTAACAGAAACCTACGAGCAGTACTTC
TRBJ2-3	TRBV28	NA	TRBD2	CASSTPLGAGARDTQYF	TGTGCCAGCAGTACCCCCCTAGGAGCGGGGGCCCGGGATACGCAGTATTTT
TRBJ2-1	TRBV3-1/TRBV3-2	NA	TRBD1	CASSQAGGAYYNEQFF	TGTGCCAGCAGCCAAGCAGGGGGCGCATACTACAATGAGCAGTTCTTC
TRBJ1-1	TRBV4-3	once	TRBD1	CASSQVKTGGMNTEAFF	TGCGCCAGCAGCCAAGTTAAAACAGGGGGGATGAACACTGAAGCTTTCTTT
TRBJ1-6	TRBV5-8	NA	TRBD1	CASSLGTGANSPLHF	TGTGCCAGCAGCTTGGGAACAGGGGCTAATTCACCCCTCCACTTT
TRBJ1-2	TRBV12-3/TRBV12-4	NA	TRBD1	CASSRDRVYGYTF	TGTGCCAGCAGTCGAGACAGGGTCTATGGCTACACCTTC
TRBJ1-3	TRBV6-1	once	NA	CASSEQGHGNTIYF	TGTGCCAGCAGTGAACAGGGCCATGGAAACACCATATATTTT
TRBJ2-2	TRBV29-1	NA	TRBD2	CSVARTRDGELFF	TGCAGCGTTGCCAGGACTAGGGACGGGGAGCTGTTTTTT
TRBJ1-1	TRBV18	once	NA	CASSPQATGTMNTEAFF	TGTGCCAGCTCACCACAAGCAACCGGGACAATGAACACTGAAGCTTTCTTT
TRBJ2-1	TRBV19	NA	TRBD1	CASSPGQGVNEQFF	TGTGCCAGTAGTCCGGGACAGGGAGTCAATGAGCAGTTCTTC
TRBJ2-5	TRBV7-8	NA	TRBD2	CASSFGLAGGHSGETQYF	TGTGCCAGCAGCTTCGGACTAGCGGGGGGACACTCAGGAGAGACCCAGTACTTC
TRBJ2-7	TRBV13	NA	NA	CASSPSRGGRSYEQYF	TGTGCCAGCAGCCCGAGCCGTGGGGGCCGCTCCTACGAGCAGTACTTC
TRBJ2-5	TRBV2	NA	NA	CASKDGRLVQETQYF	TGTGCCAGCAAAGACGGGAGATTGGTTCAAGAGACCCAGTACTTC
TRBJ2-1	TRBV27	NA	TRBD2	CASNPRGGYNEQFF	TGTGCCAGCAATCCTCGGGGGGGATACAATGAGCAGTTCTTC
TRBJ2-1	TRBV29-1	NA	TRBD2	CSVVSGGVYNEQFF	TGCAGCGTGGTTAGCGGGGGGGTATACAATGAGCAGTTCTTC
TRBJ2-1	TRBV19	NA	TRBD1	CASSIGGAGTGFSNEQFF	TGTGCCAGTAGTATAGGAGGGGCCGGGACAGGGTTTTCCAATGAGCAGTTCTTC
TRBJ2-7	TRBV6-1	NA	TRBD2	CASSEVDSGVAYEQYF	TGTGCCAGCAGTGAAGTGGATAGCGGGGTTGCCTACGAGCAGTACTTC
TRBJ2-7	TRBV4-3	NA	TRBD1	CASSQGNPGTGTYEQYF	TGCGCCAGCAGCCAAGGTAATCCCGGGACAGGGACCTACGAGCAGTACTTC